The rows below give T cell receptor beta chains drawn from one sample of a study of CD8+ T cells in alopecia areata. This table comes from immunoSEQ multiplex PCR, and its TCRdb copy is limited to in-frame clones, with some not included. The table records tens of thousands of clones, approximately 60% of them present only once. The sequencing sample was made of NKG2D-high CD8+ T cells sorted from blood. Receptors originate from a human donor with alopecia areata. CDR3s include the opening cysteine and the closing phenylalanine or tryptophan. D genes are given only for firm matches. The size field is filled for only some rows; it gives once, few, many or a size class.

abundance	v_gene	d_gene	j_gene	CDR3aa
-	TRBV7-2	TRBD2	TRBJ2-7	CASSPGTSGYEQYF
-	TRBV11-2	-	TRBJ1-1	CASSEQGTEPFF
-	TRBV7-2	-	TRBJ2-7	CASSLRDEYEQYF
-	TRBV7-3	TRBD2	TRBJ2-7	CASSLGLGTEQYF
few	TRBV27	-	TRBJ1-2	CASSHSSSHGYTF
-	TRBV7-6	-	TRBJ2-2	CASSPMAAGSPGELFF
-	TRBV7-2	-	TRBJ2-1	CASSLASTSGPEQFF
-	TRBV28	-	TRBJ2-7	CASSFRLGFYEQYF
-	TRBV7-9	-	TRBJ2-3	CASSPPVYRVDADTQYF
-	TRBV27	TRBD2	TRBJ2-7	CASSPGGRTPESYEQYF
-	TRBV7-3	TRBD1	TRBJ2-7	CASSESLTGVYDQYF
few	TRBV28	-	TRBJ2-5	CASTQPGKETQYF
-	TRBV27	TRBD1	TRBJ2-7	CASSPWTGGYEQYF
-	TRBV19	-	TRBJ2-1	CASTEIAGYNEQFF
-	TRBV29-1	-	TRBJ2-1	CSVVHQGNNEQFF
-	TRBV4-2	-	TRBJ1-1	CASSQVMGGTEAFF
-	TRBV27	-	TRBJ1-5	CASRPLDSLGGNQPQHF
few	TRBV4-1	-	TRBJ1-2	CASSQDGTGVNYGYTF
few	TRBV4-1	TRBD1	TRBJ2-7	CASSQPDRGPREQYF
few	TRBV29-1	TRBD1	TRBJ2-3	CSVGDRGDTQYF
-	TRBV11-2	-	TRBJ2-5	CASSLDPAGAGETQYF
-	TRBV4-3	TRBD1	TRBJ2-2	CASSHAGQGFDGELFF
few	TRBV29-1	TRBD1	TRBJ2-7	CSVQTGKSYEQYF
-	TRBV7-8	TRBD2	TRBJ2-7	CASSPLWEGFVEQYF
-	TRBV29-1	-	TRBJ2-3	CSVEGAATDTQYF
-	TRBV7-9	TRBD2	TRBJ2-7	CASSFGLGGITYEQYF
-	TRBV7-2	TRBD2	TRBJ2-7	CASSFAGGSYEQYF
-	TRBV6-5	TRBD2	TRBJ2-1	CASSYPGLADNEQFF
-	TRBV27	-	TRBJ2-7	CASSYGKPYEQYF
once	TRBV7-6	-	TRBJ2-1	CASSLDTRPLDEQFF
-	TRBV7-2	TRBD2	TRBJ2-7	CASSFAWRGSTYEQYF
-	TRBV6-5	TRBD2	TRBJ2-5	CASSYSAGESVETQYF
few	TRBV14	TRBD2	-	CASSGTSVYEQYF
few	TRBV7-9	-	TRBJ2-1	CASSLAVMGVSSYNEQFF
medium-sized	TRBV7-6	-	TRBJ2-7	CASSLGAGFEQYF
-	TRBV7-2	-	TRBJ2-2	CASSPVPVTGELFF